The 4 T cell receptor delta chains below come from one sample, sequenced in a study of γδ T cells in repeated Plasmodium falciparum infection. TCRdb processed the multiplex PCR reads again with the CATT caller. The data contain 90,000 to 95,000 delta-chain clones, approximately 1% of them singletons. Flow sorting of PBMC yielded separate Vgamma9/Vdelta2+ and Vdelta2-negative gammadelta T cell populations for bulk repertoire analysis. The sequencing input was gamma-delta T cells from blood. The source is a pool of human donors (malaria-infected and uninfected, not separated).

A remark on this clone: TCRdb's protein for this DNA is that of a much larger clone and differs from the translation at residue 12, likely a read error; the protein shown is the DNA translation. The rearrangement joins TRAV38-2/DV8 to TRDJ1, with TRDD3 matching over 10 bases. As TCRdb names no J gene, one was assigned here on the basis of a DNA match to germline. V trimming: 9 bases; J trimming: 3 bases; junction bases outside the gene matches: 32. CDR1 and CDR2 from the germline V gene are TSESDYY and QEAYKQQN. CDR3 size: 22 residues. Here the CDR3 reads CASFLETHYWGMRVGGPDKLIF. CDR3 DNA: TGTGCTTCCTTCCTAGAAACCCATTACTGGGGGATGCGCGTAGGGGGTCCCGATAAACTCATCTTT.

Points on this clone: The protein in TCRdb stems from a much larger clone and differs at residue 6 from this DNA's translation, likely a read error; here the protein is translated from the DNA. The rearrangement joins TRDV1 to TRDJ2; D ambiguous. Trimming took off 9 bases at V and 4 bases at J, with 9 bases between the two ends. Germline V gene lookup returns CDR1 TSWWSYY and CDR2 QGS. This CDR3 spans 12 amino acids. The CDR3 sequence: CALAAWTAQLFF. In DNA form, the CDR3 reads TGTGCTCTCGCCGCGTGGACAGCACAACTCTTCTTT.

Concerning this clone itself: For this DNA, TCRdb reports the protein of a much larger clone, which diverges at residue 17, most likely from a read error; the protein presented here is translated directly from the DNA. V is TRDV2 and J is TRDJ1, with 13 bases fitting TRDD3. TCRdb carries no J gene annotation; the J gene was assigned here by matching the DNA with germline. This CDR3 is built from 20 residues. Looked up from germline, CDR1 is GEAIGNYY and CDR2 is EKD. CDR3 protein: CACDPVLSNTGGYDGDRLIF. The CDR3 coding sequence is TGTGCCTGTGACCCCGTGCTTTCGAACACTGGGGGATACGATGGCGATAGACTCATCTTT.

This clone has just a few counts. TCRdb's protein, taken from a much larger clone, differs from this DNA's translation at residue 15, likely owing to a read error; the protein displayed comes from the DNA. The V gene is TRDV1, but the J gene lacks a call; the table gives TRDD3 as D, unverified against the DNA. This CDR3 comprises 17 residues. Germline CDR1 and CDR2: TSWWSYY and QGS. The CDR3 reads CALGFTGGYPPTAQPFF. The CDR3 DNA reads TGTGCTCTTGGATTTACTGGGGGATACCCCCCGACAGCACAACCCTTCTTT.